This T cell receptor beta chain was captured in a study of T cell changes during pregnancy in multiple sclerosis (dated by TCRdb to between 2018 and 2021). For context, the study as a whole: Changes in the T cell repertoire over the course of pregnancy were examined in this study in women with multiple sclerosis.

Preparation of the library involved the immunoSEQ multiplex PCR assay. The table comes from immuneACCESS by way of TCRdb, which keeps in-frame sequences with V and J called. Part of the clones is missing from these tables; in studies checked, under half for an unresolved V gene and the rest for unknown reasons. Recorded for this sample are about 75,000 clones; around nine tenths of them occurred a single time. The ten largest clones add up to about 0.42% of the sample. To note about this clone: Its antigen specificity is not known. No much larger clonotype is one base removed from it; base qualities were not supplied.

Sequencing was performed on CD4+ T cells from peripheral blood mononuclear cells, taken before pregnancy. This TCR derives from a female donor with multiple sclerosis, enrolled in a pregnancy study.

This receptor carries the CDR3 CASSPTSDRGRDNSPLHF. At the DNA level, the sequence is TGTGCCAGCTCACCCACCTCGGACAGGGGGCGAGATAATTCACCCCTCCACTTT. The rearrangement combines TRBV18 with TRBJ1-6; the junction holds 11 bases that match TRBD1. At the junction V is shortened by 3 bases and J by 5 bases; bases outside the gene matches: 9. The CDR3 runs 18 amino acids, cysteine and phenylalanine included. Only CDR3 DNA is held: 54 bases, read in frame from base 1. Based on the germline V gene, the CDR1 and CDR2 sequences are KGHSH and LQKENI.